Sequencing of this TCR beta chain was carried out in a study of breast tumors, draining lymph nodes, adjacent tissues. Study-wide results and caveats: The lymph node origin of tumor T cells was framed as consistent with a hypothesis, not demonstrated. The data were judged consistent with most tumor T cells coming from lymph node and expanding in tumor. Tumor and nontumor repertoires were significantly more similar in luminal-like than in basal-like breast cancer. Tumors had less TCR diversity than lymph nodes, more than nontumor tissue.

This clonotype came up many times. What it binds is not known. TCRdb reprocessed the multiplex PCR reads via MiXCR and lists one record per CDR3 protein. The data show approximately 280,000 distinct CDR3 sequences, 30% seen once. Axillary draining lymph nodes of breast cancer patients supplied the node samples. V shed 5 bases, J shed 1 base, and the junction held 3 bases outside the gene matches. The CDR3 is 14 residues long. Looked up from germline, CDR1 is SGHVS and CDR2 is FQNEAQ. The clonotype originates from a female donor with breast cancer. Some clones in this sample may be carry-over from other donors' samples. The chain has TRBV7-8 and TRBJ2-5; 8 bases agree with TRBD2. Input material: axillary lymph node tissue. The CDR3 protein is CASSQGTSQETQYF. The CDR3, as DNA: TGTGCCAGCAGCCAGGGGACTAGCCAAGAGACCCAGTACTTC.